Following are 5 T cell receptor beta chains from one sample sequenced in a study of patients and donors after allogeneic stem cell transplantation. MiXCR, applied by TCRdb to the RT-PCR reads, yields one record per CDR3 protein. The table has over 150,000 distinct CDR3 sequences, 41% seen once; the top ten hold about 35%. The sequencing sample was made of blood, either unsorted or a sorted T cell fraction (not recorded which). The receptors derive from a human donor who was either an allogeneic HSCT recipient or a stem cell or donor lymphocyte infusion donor (not recorded which). It is not recorded whose cells these are; they may come from a transplant donor.

The chain recombines TRBV6-5 with TRBJ1-1; D is uncertain. CDR1 and CDR2 (germline): MNHEY, SVGAGI. Trimming pared 1 base from V and 6 bases from J, leaving 9 bases between. The CDR3 runs to 13 residues. The CDR3 reads CASSYLGGAEAFF. The CDR3 DNA reads as TGTGCCAGCAGTTACTTGGGAGGCGCTGAAGCTTTCTTT.

The V call is TRBV3-1, the J call TRBJ2-1; D unresolved. V lost 3 bases and J lost 0, with 9 bases in between. This CDR3 spans 15 amino acids. Germline V lookup: CDR1 LGHDT, CDR2 YNNKEL (reference sequence). As DNA, the CDR3 is TGTGCCAGCAGCCAGGTGCCAAGCTCCTACAATGAGCAGTTCTTC. It yields the protein CASSQVPSSYNEQFF.

V is TRBV27 and J is TRBJ1-1, with D possibly matching TRBD1 (6 bases). This CDR3 is 14 amino acids long. Trimming shortened V by 6 bases and J by 0 bases, and 11 bases separated the two germline ends. Germline values: CDR1 MNHEY, CDR2 SMNVEV (reference sequence). This chain's CDR3 is CASRIGTMNTEAFF. The CDR3 bases are TGTGCCAGCAGGATAGGGACAATGAACACTGAAGCTTTCTTT.

This clonotype was detected only a few times. The chain carries TRBV7-2 and TRBJ2-5; D not resolved. The CDR3 length is 13 residues. Trimming took 1 base from V and 5 from J, leaving 8 bases between them. Germline V gives CDR1 SGHTA, CDR2 FQGNSA. In nucleotides, the CDR3 is TGTGCCAGCAGCTTAGGGCTTTGGGAGACCCAGTACTTC. Translating gives CASSLGLWETQYF.

V is TRBV12-3 or TRBV12-4 and J is TRBJ2-5; 7 bases are shared with TRBD2. This CDR3 spans 15 amino acids. The V gene end was trimmed by 5 bases and the J gene end by 1 base; junction bases not matched to a gene: 7. CDR3 residues: CASSDSLAPQETQYF. The DNA of the CDR3 is TGTGCCAGCAGTGACTCACTAGCGCCCCAAGAGACCCAGTACTTC.